This T cell receptor beta chain was identified during a study of T cell responses to AZD1222 COVID-19 vaccine. General observations from the study: No repertoire was sampled before or during the peak T cell response, only after it. Baseline serostatus was positive in only a handful of AZD1222 recipients.

The analysis combined second doses at about 4 or about 12 weeks. The table came from immunoSEQ multiplex PCR; TCRdb's copy has only in-frame clones and leaves some out. Of some 150,000 clones listed, 80% to 95% were seen once; the top ten hold about 3.8%. The CDR3 runs 16 residues. The V end lost 0 bases, the J end lost 0 bases, and 8 bases lay between the germline ends. Per germline, CDR1 SEHNR and CDR2 FQNEAQ (reference sequence). This clone has just one count. Its antigen is as yet unknown. The origin of this receptor is an adult who received the AZD1222 COVID-19 vaccine. The source material was peripheral blood, sampled 28 days after the second AZD1222 dose. This sequence joins TRBV7-9 and TRBJ2-2; D is unclear. This CDR3 reads CASSLAGRTNTGELFF. The DNA of the CDR3 is TGTGCCAGCAGCTTAGCTGGACGGACGAACACCGGGGAGCTGTTTTTT.